This T cell receptor (beta chain) was documented in a study of T cell repertoires in cytomegalovirus infection. Study background: The authors relied on CMV epitopes, both recently identified HLA-C-restricted and well-studied HLA-B-restricted.

Remarks on this clonotype: No antigen is known for it.

Trimming left V 0 bases short and J 0 bases short, with 9 bases between. CDR1 is SGHVS, CDR2 FQNEAQ, per germline. The CDR3 is 16 residues long. One entry per CDR3 protein results from TCRdb running MiXCR on the reads. Of approximately 470,000 distinct CDR3 sequences listed, under 55% are singletons. Regarding the study as a whole: Dominating the ex vivo response were TCR beta clonotypes that were CMV-specific and HLA-C-restricted. Summed public TCR beta family frequency identified CMV carriers bearing the relevant HLA.

This chain uses TRBV7-8 with TRBJ1-5; D unresolved. The sample consisted of cultured PBMCs, taken from culture after CMV antigen stimulation. This TCR was sampled from a human donor in good health (CMV status not recorded). Some clones in this sample may be carry-over from other donors' samples. The CDR3 region has the DNA TGTGCCAGCAGCTTAGCGCTGCGGCATAGCAATCAGCCCCAGCATTTT. Amino acid sequence: CASSLALRHSNQPQHF.